Listed below are T cell receptor beta chains from one sample, sequenced in a study of blood T cell repertoires in COVID-19. Libraries were prepared by immunoSEQ multiplex PCR; TCRdb keeps only in-frame clonotypes and omits some of them. The table lists 150,000 to 200,000 clones, less than 85% of them singletons. Material: PBMCs or T cells enriched from blood (not recorded which). The receptors derive from a man aged 55-75 years who had recovered from COVID-19. Each CDR3 is given with its conserved first and last residue. D genes are given only for firm matches. Clone size is not always given. Where it is, it says once, few, many or a class for expanded clones.

size | J | V | D | DNA | CDR3
- | TRBJ2-5 | TRBV11-2 | - | TGTGCCAGCAGCTTTAACCCCTTCGGCAGGCAAGAGACCCAGTACTTC | CASSFNPFGRQETQYF
- | TRBJ1-5 | TRBV9 | - | TGTGCCAGCAGCGTAGAGCCTTATAGCAATCAGCCCCAGCATTTT | CASSVEPYSNQPQHF
- | TRBJ2-5 | TRBV5-6 | - | TGTGCCAGCAGCCCCGGGGGGCATGGAGAGACCCAGTACTTC | CASSPGGHGETQYF
- | TRBJ2-4 | TRBV6-2/TRBV6-3 | - | TGTGCCAGCAGCCAAGGTCAGGGGATCATTCAGTACTTC | CASSQGQGIIQYF
once | TRBJ2-5 | TRBV29-1 | TRBD2 | TGCAGCACCCCAGGGGAGACTAGCGGGAATTGGGAGACCCAGTACTTC | CSTPGETSGNWETQYF
- | TRBJ1-4 | TRBV7-6 | TRBD1 | TGTGCCAGCAGGCCTAGTCAGGGGGGACGTGAAAAACTGTTTTTT | CASRPSQGGREKLFF
- | TRBJ2-2 | TRBV5-4 | - | TGTGCCAGCAGCCCCCGAGCAGGGGACACCGGGGAGCTGTTTTTT | CASSPRAGDTGELFF
few | TRBJ1-5 | TRBV19 | TRBD1 | TGTGCCAGTAGCGACAGGGGGCAGCCCCAGCATTTT | CASSDRGQPQHF
once | TRBJ2-7 | TRBV7-6 | TRBD2 | TGTGCCAGCAGCCCCCTAGCGGGGGGCTCCTACGAGCAGTACTTC | CASSPLAGGSYEQYF
- | TRBJ2-2 | TRBV27 | TRBD2 | TGTGCCAGCACCACCCTAGCGGGGGGAGCCGGCACCGGGGAGCTGTTTTTT | CASTTLAGGAGTGELFF
- | TRBJ2-7 | TRBV5-1 | - | TGCGCCAGCAGCTTGGTACAGGAGTCCTACGAGCAGTACTTC | CASSLVQESYEQYF
- | TRBJ2-2 | TRBV5-1 | - | TGCGCCAGCAGGCGCGACTCTCAGAACACCGGGGAGCTGTTTTTT | CASRRDSQNTGELFF
- | TRBJ2-2 | TRBV5-1 | TRBD1 | TGCGCCAGCAGCCGAGGACAGGGGGGTACCGGGGAGCTGTTTTTT | CASSRGQGGTGELFF
- | TRBJ2-7 | TRBV5-1 | TRBD1 | TGCGCCAGCAGCTTGGGCAGCCAGGGGGCATACGAGCAGTACTTC | CASSLGSQGAYEQYF
few | TRBJ1-2 | TRBV18 | TRBD1 | TGTGCCAGCTCACGGGACAGGGCGGATGGCTACACCTTC | CASSRDRADGYTF
- | TRBJ2-1 | TRBV28 | TRBD1 | TGTGCCAGCAGTGGACTTCCGGGACAGGGATTTTCCTACAATGAGCAGTTCTTC | CASSGLPGQGFSYNEQFF
- | TRBJ1-5 | TRBV2 | TRBD1 | TGTGCCAGCAGTGGGAATACAGGGGGCAATGGCAATCAGCCCCAGCATTTT | CASSGNTGGNGNQPQHF
- | TRBJ1-4 | TRBV2 | TRBD1 | TGTGCCAGCAATTCGGCCGGGACAGGGTTTGAAAAACTGTTTTTT | CASNSAGTGFEKLFF
- | TRBJ2-7 | TRBV19 | - | TGTGCCAGTAGTCCTCCGGGACACCACGAGCAGTACTTC | CASSPPGHHEQYF
few | TRBJ1-2 | TRBV24-1 | - | TGTGCCACCAGTGAGCGGGGGGATGGCTACACCTTC | CATSERGDGYTF
- | TRBJ1-1 | TRBV20-1 | - | TGCAGTGCTAGTCGGGGGTTTTTTACTGAAGCTTTCTTT | CSASRGFFTEAFF
few | TRBJ2-7 | TRBV2 | - | TGTGCCAGCAGTGTCGGACTAGAGCAGTACTTC | CASSVGLEQYF
- | TRBJ1-2 | TRBV5-1 | - | TGCGCCAGCAGCTTGCCTGTAGGGGAAACGGGCTACACCTTC | CASSLPVGETGYTF
- | TRBJ1-3 | TRBV28 | - | TGTGCCAGCAGTTGGGGGGTAACGCTCTCTGGAAACACCATATATTTT | CASSWGVTLSGNTIYF
once | TRBJ1-1 | TRBV12-3/TRBV12-4 | - | TGTGCCAGCAGCAATGGCTTGTCCACTGAAGCTTTCTTT | CASSNGLSTEAFF
- | TRBJ1-4 | TRBV4-2 | - | TGTGCCAGCAGCCAAGACGGGCAGGGGATTAATGAAAAACTGTTTTTT | CASSQDGQGINEKLFF
- | TRBJ2-7 | TRBV6-5 | - | TGTGCCAGCAGTTCCGTTAATTACGAGCAGTACTTC | CASSSVNYEQYF
- | TRBJ1-5 | TRBV28 | TRBD1 | TGTGCCAGCAGGAAGGACAGGGGTGGCAATCAGCCCCAGCATTTT | CASRKDRGGNQPQHF
once | TRBJ2-5 | TRBV30 | TRBD1 | TGTGCCTGGGAGGCAGGGGGCAGGGAGACCCAGTACTTC | CAWEAGGRETQYF
- | TRBJ1-5 | TRBV29-1 | TRBD1 | TGCAGCGTAGCAGGGGGCTTTAGCAATCAGCCCCAGCATTTT | CSVAGGFSNQPQHF
- | TRBJ2-3 | TRBV29-1 | TRBD1 | TGCACCATCGGACAGGGAGGATTCACAGATACGCAGTATTTT | CTIGQGGFTDTQYF
few | TRBJ2-2 | TRBV11-2 | TRBD1 | TGTGCCAGCAGCTTAGATCAGGGGGCGCGCACCGGGGAGCTGTTTTTT | CASSLDQGARTGELFF
- | TRBJ1-6 | TRBV5-6 | - | TGTGCCAGCAGCTTGGACAGACGATATTCACCCCTCCACTTT | CASSLDRRYSPLHF
- | TRBJ2-5 | TRBV7-2 | TRBD1 | TGTGCCAGCAGCTCGGGACAGAGAGAGACCCAGTACTTC | CASSSGQRETQYF
- | TRBJ2-7 | TRBV5-1 | TRBD2 | TGCGCCAGCAGCCCTGGGGGCTCTAGCGGGAAAAGCGAGCAGTACTTC | CASSPGGSSGKSEQYF
once | TRBJ1-6 | TRBV2 | - | TGTGCCAGCAGTGCAACAGGGAATTCACCCCTCCACTTT | CASSATGNSPLHF
- | TRBJ2-1 | TRBV29-1 | TRBD2 | TGCAGCGTCACCGGGACTAGCGGGGTGAGCTCCTACAATGAGCAGTTCTTC | CSVTGTSGVSSYNEQFF
- | TRBJ2-7 | TRBV2 | TRBD2 | TGTGCCAGCACCCTCTCGCGGGAGCCGTACGAGCAGTACTTC | CASTLSREPYEQYF
- | TRBJ2-5 | TRBV5-1 | - | TGCGCCAGCAGCGTTTCAGGATACCAAGAGACCCAGTACTTC | CASSVSGYQETQYF
- | TRBJ2-1 | TRBV24-1 | TRBD2 | TGTGCCACCAGTGACCCGACTAGCGGGCACAATGAGCAGTTCTTC | CATSDPTSGHNEQFF
- | TRBJ2-7 | TRBV11-2 | - | TGTGCCAGCAGCTTAGATACTATTTACGAGCAGTACTTC | CASSLDTIYEQYF
- | TRBJ1-6 | TRBV7-2 | - | TGTGCCAGCAGTTCCCAGATCGGAGCAATCAATTCACCCCTCCACTTT | CASSSQIGAINSPLHF
- | TRBJ1-3 | TRBV5-5 | TRBD1 | TGTGCCAGCAGGCACGCCGGGACAGGGGATAGAAACACCATATATTTT | CASRHAGTGDRNTIYF
- | TRBJ1-3 | TRBV5-6 | - | TGTGCCAGCAGCTTGTTATCTTCTGGAAACACCATATATTTT | CASSLLSSGNTIYF
- | TRBJ2-3 | TRBV2 | TRBD2 | TGTGCCAGCTGGGGACTAGCGGGACTTATAGACCCTAGCACAGATACGCAGTATTTT | CASWGLAGLIDPSTDTQYF
- | TRBJ1-5 | TRBV19 | TRBD1 | TGTGCCACACGGACAGGAGGAAGCAATCAGCCCCAGCATTTT | CATRTGGSNQPQHF
- | TRBJ1-2 | TRBV14 | - | TGTGCCAGCAGCCTCTCTCCAGGGGCCGGTAACTATGGCTACACCTTC | CASSLSPGAGNYGYTF
- | TRBJ2-1 | TRBV28 | TRBD2 | TGTGCCAGCAGTTTCGGGGGGACTTACAATGAGCAGTTCTTC | CASSFGGTYNEQFF
- | TRBJ2-7 | TRBV7-2 | TRBD2 | TGTGCCAGCAGCACCTTAGCGGGGGGGCCGGGGGAGCAGTACTTC | CASSTLAGGPGEQYF
- | TRBJ1-2 | TRBV2 | - | TGTGCCAGCAGTACAGGGCCCGGCGATGGCTACACCTTC | CASSTGPGDGYTF
- | TRBJ1-2 | TRBV5-4 | - | TGTGCCAGCAGCTTGGTAGGGACAATGGCTGGCTACACCTTC | CASSLVGTMAGYTF
few | TRBJ1-4 | TRBV4-2 | - | TGTGCCAGCAGCCAAAACTTCCCCCGGGGACTGGGGTGGGATGAAAAACTGTTTTTT | CASSQNFPRGLGWDEKLFF
- | TRBJ1-1 | TRBV29-1 | TRBD1 | TGCAGCGCGGGTCGACAGGGCAACACTGAAGCTTTCTTT | CSAGRQGNTEAFF
- | TRBJ2-2 | TRBV4-1 | TRBD1 | TGCGCCAGCAGCCTCCGGGACAGGGCTAACGGGGAGCTGTTTTTT | CASSLRDRANGELFF
once | TRBJ2-7 | TRBV14 | - | TGTGCCAGCAGCGACCGGGTCGAGCAGTACTTC | CASSDRVEQYF
- | TRBJ1-4 | TRBV9 | - | TGTGCCAGCAGCGTAGGCGGGACGCCTAAGGAAAAACTGTTTTTT | CASSVGGTPKEKLFF
once | TRBJ2-6 | TRBV7-9 | - | TGTGCCAGCAGCTTAGCTATTCCGTCTGGGGCCAACGTCCTGACTTTC | CASSLAIPSGANVLTF
- | TRBJ2-2 | TRBV28 | TRBD1 | TGTGCCAGCAGTCTGGGACAGGGGAGGGGGGAGCTGTTTTTT | CASSLGQGRGELFF
- | TRBJ1-6 | TRBV5-4 | TRBD1 | TGTGCCAGCACTCGGGACAGCCAGAATAATTCACCCCTCCACTTT | CASTRDSQNNSPLHF